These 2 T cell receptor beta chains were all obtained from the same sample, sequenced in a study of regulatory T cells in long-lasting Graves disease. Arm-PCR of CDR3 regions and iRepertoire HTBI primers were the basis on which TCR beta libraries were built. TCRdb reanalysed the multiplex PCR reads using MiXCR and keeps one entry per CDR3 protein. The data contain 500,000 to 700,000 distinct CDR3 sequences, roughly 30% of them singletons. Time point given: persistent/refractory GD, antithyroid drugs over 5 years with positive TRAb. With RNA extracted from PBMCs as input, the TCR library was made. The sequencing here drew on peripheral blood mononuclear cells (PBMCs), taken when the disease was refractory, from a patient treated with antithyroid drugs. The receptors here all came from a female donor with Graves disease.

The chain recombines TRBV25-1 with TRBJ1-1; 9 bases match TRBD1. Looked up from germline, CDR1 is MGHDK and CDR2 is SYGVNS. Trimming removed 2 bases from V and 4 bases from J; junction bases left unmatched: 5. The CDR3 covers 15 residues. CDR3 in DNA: TGTGCCAGCAGTGAAACAGGGGGCTTTGTCACTGAAGCTTTCTTT. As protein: CASSETGGFVTEAFF.

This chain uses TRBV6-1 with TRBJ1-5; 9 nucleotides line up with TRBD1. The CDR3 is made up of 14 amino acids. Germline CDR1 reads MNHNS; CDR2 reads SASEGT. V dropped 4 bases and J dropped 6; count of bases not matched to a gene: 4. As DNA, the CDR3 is TGTGCCAGCAGTGGGGGACAGGGTGGTCAGCCCCAGCATTTT. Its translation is CASSGGQGGQPQHF.